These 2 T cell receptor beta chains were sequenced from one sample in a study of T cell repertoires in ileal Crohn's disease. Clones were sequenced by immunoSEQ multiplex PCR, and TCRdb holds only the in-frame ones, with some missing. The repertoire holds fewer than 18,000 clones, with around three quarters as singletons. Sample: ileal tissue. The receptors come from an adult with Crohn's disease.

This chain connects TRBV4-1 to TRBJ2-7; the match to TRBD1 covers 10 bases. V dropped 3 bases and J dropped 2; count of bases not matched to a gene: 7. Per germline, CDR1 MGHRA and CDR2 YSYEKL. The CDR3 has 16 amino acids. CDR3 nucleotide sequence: TGCGCCAGCAGCCAGGGAGGACAGGGGGTGACCTACGAGCAGTACTTC. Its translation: CASSQGGQGVTYEQYF.

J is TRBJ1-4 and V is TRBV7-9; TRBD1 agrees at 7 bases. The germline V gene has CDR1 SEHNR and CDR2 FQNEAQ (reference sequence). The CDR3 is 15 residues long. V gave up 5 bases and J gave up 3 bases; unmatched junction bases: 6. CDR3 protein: CASSPGQPANEKLFF. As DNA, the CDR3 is TGTGCCAGCAGCCCGGGACAGCCAGCTAATGAAAAACTGTTTTTT.